This T cell receptor beta chain was profiled in a study of monozygotic twins with inflammatory bowel disease. Findings and caveats of the study: Researchers were unable to tell different T cell subtypes apart.

In germline, CDR1 is DFQATT, CDR2 SNEGSKA (reference sequence). This CDR3 is 15 amino acids long. Template switching added UMIs carrying a 6-nucleotide sample barcode. TCRdb reanalyzed the 5' RACE reads, giving one entry per CDR3 protein sequence and no DNA. Listed are about 140,000 distinct CDR3 sequences; 0.95% to 1.5% falls within the top ten. Concerning this clonotype itself: Its antigen is unidentified.

The V and J genes are TRBV20-1 and TRBJ2-1; TCRdb's D gene call, TRBD2, goes unchecked for lack of DNA. The sample consisted of blood. This clonotype originated in a human donor with ulcerative colitis or Crohn's disease, or a healthy co-twin of an affected twin (not recorded which). The CDR3 protein is CSARGRTSGLNEQFF.